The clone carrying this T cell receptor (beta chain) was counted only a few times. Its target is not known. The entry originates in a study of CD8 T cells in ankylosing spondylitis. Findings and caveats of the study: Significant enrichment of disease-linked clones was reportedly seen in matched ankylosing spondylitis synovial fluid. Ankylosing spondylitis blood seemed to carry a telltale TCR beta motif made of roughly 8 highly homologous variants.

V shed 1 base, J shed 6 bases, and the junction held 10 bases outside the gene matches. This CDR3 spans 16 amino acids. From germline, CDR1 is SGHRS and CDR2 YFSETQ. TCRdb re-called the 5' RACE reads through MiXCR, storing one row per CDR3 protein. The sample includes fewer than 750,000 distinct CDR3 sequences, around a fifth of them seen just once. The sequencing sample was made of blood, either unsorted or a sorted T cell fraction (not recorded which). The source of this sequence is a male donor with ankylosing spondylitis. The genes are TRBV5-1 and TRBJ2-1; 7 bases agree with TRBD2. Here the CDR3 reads CASSLLPRSGINEQFF. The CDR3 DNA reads TGCGCCAGCAGCTTGCTACCCCGAAGCGGGATCAATGAGCAGTTCTTC.